This is a list of T cell receptor beta chains from one sample in a study of identical twins. MiXCR, applied by TCRdb to the 5' RACE reads, yields one record per CDR3 protein. The data hold around 230,000 distinct CDR3 sequences, with 6.5% observed a single time. The sample was also reused in another study, on T cells expressing NK-cell markers.

Material for sequencing was CD8+ T cells sorted from blood. Every receptor here comes from a woman aged 18-29 years in good health. CDR3s include the opening cysteine and the closing phenylalanine or tryptophan. The order of the fields is J gene, V gene, D gene, clone size, CDR3 DNA, CDR3 protein. D genes are given only for firm matches. Where a row states a size, it is once, few, many or the class of an expanded clone; other rows omit it.

j_gene: TRBJ2-4
v_gene: TRBV19
d_gene: .
abundance: .
CDR3nt: TGTGCCAGTAGTTTATCCAAAAACATTCAGTACTTC
CDR3aa: CASSLSKNIQYF

j_gene: TRBJ2-7
v_gene: TRBV7-9
d_gene: .
abundance: .
CDR3nt: TGTGCCAGCAGCTTAGTGGGTGAAGGGGTCCACGAGCAGTACTTC
CDR3aa: CASSLVGEGVHEQYF

j_gene: TRBJ1-1
v_gene: TRBV5-1
d_gene: .
abundance: few
CDR3nt: TGCGCCAGCGGCGGGGCTCTAGCAAGTAACACTGAAGCTTTCTTT
CDR3aa: CASGGALASNTEAFF

j_gene: TRBJ2-6
v_gene: TRBV7-9
d_gene: .
abundance: .
CDR3nt: TGTGCCAGCAGCTCTCACAGGCTCTCTGGGGCCAACGTCCTGACTTTC
CDR3aa: CASSSHRLSGANVLTF

j_gene: TRBJ2-3
v_gene: TRBV7-8
d_gene: .
abundance: .
CDR3nt: TGTGCCAGCAGCTTAAGAAGGGATACGCAGTATTTT
CDR3aa: CASSLRRDTQYF

j_gene: TRBJ1-2
v_gene: TRBV18
d_gene: TRBD1
abundance: many
CDR3nt: TGTGCCAGCTCACCAACGGGACAGGGGGTTGAAAACTATGGCTACACCTTC
CDR3aa: CASSPTGQGVENYGYTF

j_gene: TRBJ2-7
v_gene: TRBV6-1
d_gene: TRBD2
abundance: few
CDR3nt: TGTGCCAGCAGTGAACCTAGCGGGCTGGCCTACGAGCAGTACTTC
CDR3aa: CASSEPSGLAYEQYF

j_gene: TRBJ2-5
v_gene: TRBV14
d_gene: .
abundance: .
CDR3nt: TGTGCCAGCAGCCAAGATTTCGGGGAGAAGACCCAGTACTTC
CDR3aa: CASSQDFGEKTQYF

j_gene: TRBJ1-1
v_gene: TRBV28
d_gene: TRBD1
abundance: .
CDR3nt: TGTGCCAGCACCCGACTCCCGACAGGGGCGAACACTGAAGCTTTCTTT
CDR3aa: CASTRLPTGANTEAFF

j_gene: TRBJ2-7
v_gene: TRBV20-1
d_gene: .
abundance: .
CDR3nt: TGCAGTGCTTGTGAGGGCTCCTACGAGCAGTACTTC
CDR3aa: CSACEGSYEQYF

j_gene: TRBJ2-3
v_gene: TRBV7-9
d_gene: .
abundance: .
CDR3nt: TGTGCCAGCAGCTTAACCTCCCTCACGGGGACAGATACGCAGTATTTT
CDR3aa: CASSLTSLTGTDTQYF

j_gene: TRBJ2-5
v_gene: TRBV4-1
d_gene: .
abundance: .
CDR3nt: TGCGCCAGCAGTCCAAACGAGGGGGGGGAGACCCAGTACTTC
CDR3aa: CASSPNEGGETQYF

j_gene: TRBJ2-1
v_gene: TRBV28
d_gene: .
abundance: few
CDR3nt: TGTGCCAGCAGTCCAGAGGACAGGAGGGTGAATGAGCAGTTCTTC
CDR3aa: CASSPEDRRVNEQFF

j_gene: TRBJ2-7
v_gene: TRBV10-3
d_gene: .
abundance: many
CDR3nt: TGTGCCATCAGTGCCCCCCCAGGATACAACAATGTCGAGCAGTACTTC
CDR3aa: CAISAPPGYNNVEQYF

j_gene: TRBJ2-7
v_gene: TRBV9
d_gene: .
abundance: few
CDR3nt: TGTGCCAGCAGCGTCCTTAGCGGCTCCTACGAGCAGTACTTC
CDR3aa: CASSVLSGSYEQYF

j_gene: TRBJ2-7
v_gene: TRBV6-1
d_gene: .
abundance: few
CDR3nt: TGTGCCAGCAGTGAAGGGGTAGCCTACGAGCAGTACTTC
CDR3aa: CASSEGVAYEQYF

j_gene: TRBJ2-1
v_gene: TRBV29-1
d_gene: .
abundance: many
CDR3nt: TGCAGCGTTGAAGTCATGCAGGGATTCTACAATGAGCAGTTCTTC
CDR3aa: CSVEVMQGFYNEQFF

j_gene: TRBJ1-5
v_gene: TRBV28
d_gene: .
abundance: few
CDR3nt: TGTGCCAGCACTCGTGAGGGGATTCAGCCCCAGCATTTT
CDR3aa: CASTREGIQPQHF

j_gene: TRBJ2-3
v_gene: TRBV30
d_gene: TRBD2
abundance: few
CDR3nt: TGTGCCTGGACAGGTGGACTAGCGGGAGCAGATACGCAGTATTTT
CDR3aa: CAWTGGLAGADTQYF

j_gene: TRBJ1-5
v_gene: TRBV27
d_gene: .
abundance: few
CDR3nt: TGTGCCAGCAGGGGCTTTGGCAATCAGCCCCAGCATTTT
CDR3aa: CASRGFGNQPQHF

j_gene: TRBJ2-3
v_gene: TRBV12-3/TRBV12-4
d_gene: .
abundance: few
CDR3nt: TGTGCCAGCAGTTTATTACCCTTAGGGGCGCGGGGCACAGATACGCAGTATTTT
CDR3aa: CASSLLPLGARGTDTQYF

j_gene: TRBJ2-1
v_gene: TRBV2
d_gene: TRBD2
abundance: .
CDR3nt: TGTGCCTGCCCGGGACTAGCCTCCAATGAGCAGTTCTTC
CDR3aa: CACPGLASNEQFF

j_gene: TRBJ2-4
v_gene: TRBV6-1
d_gene: .
abundance: few
CDR3nt: TGTGCCAGCAGTGATGTACAGAAAAACATTCAGTACTTC
CDR3aa: CASSDVQKNIQYF

j_gene: TRBJ2-3
v_gene: TRBV6-4
d_gene: .
abundance: .
CDR3nt: TGTGCCAGCAGTGACTCGTCTACGGGACCAGATACGCAGTATTTT
CDR3aa: CASSDSSTGPDTQYF

j_gene: TRBJ1-1
v_gene: TRBV27
d_gene: .
abundance: few
CDR3nt: TGTGCCAGCAACTCCCTTGGGAACACTGAAGCTTTCTTT
CDR3aa: CASNSLGNTEAFF

j_gene: TRBJ1-2
v_gene: TRBV29-1
d_gene: TRBD1
abundance: many
CDR3nt: TGCAGCGCTCAAGAGACAGGGGGGATTTATGGCTACACCTTC
CDR3aa: CSAQETGGIYGYTF

j_gene: TRBJ1-2
v_gene: TRBV12-3/TRBV12-4
d_gene: TRBD1
abundance: few
CDR3nt: TGTGCCAGCAGCCAGGACAGGGGGTACCTCTACACCTTC
CDR3aa: CASSQDRGYLYTF

j_gene: TRBJ1-6
v_gene: TRBV13
d_gene: .
abundance: few
CDR3nt: TGTGCCAGCAGCTTAGGTCTATCGACAGAAGCCTATAATTCACCCCTCCACTTT
CDR3aa: CASSLGLSTEAYNSPLHF

j_gene: TRBJ2-7
v_gene: TRBV20-1
d_gene: TRBD2
abundance: few
CDR3nt: TGCAGTGCTAGAGATCAAGGCGGGAGTGCGGAGCAGTACTTC
CDR3aa: CSARDQGGSAEQYF

j_gene: TRBJ1-2
v_gene: TRBV3-1
d_gene: .
abundance: few
CDR3nt: TGTGCCAGCAGCCTCAAGATGGGGGGTCTCTATGGCTACACCTTC
CDR3aa: CASSLKMGGLYGYTF

j_gene: TRBJ2-7
v_gene: TRBV13
d_gene: TRBD1
abundance: few
CDR3nt: TGTGCCAGCAGCGTGCCGGGACAGGGGAAGGGAGAGCAGTACTTC
CDR3aa: CASSVPGQGKGEQYF

j_gene: TRBJ2-5
v_gene: TRBV6-2/TRBV6-3
d_gene: .
abundance: .
CDR3nt: TGTGCCAGCAGTTACCAAGTAGAAGAGACCCAGTACTTC
CDR3aa: CASSYQVEETQYF

j_gene: TRBJ2-5
v_gene: TRBV9
d_gene: TRBD1
abundance: many
CDR3nt: TGTGCCAGCAGCCCTCGACAGGGGGCCGAACAAGAGACCCAGTACTTC
CDR3aa: CASSPRQGAEQETQYF

j_gene: TRBJ1-1
v_gene: TRBV12-3/TRBV12-4
d_gene: .
abundance: .
CDR3nt: TGTGCCAGCACCCAAAAGACGGGCATGAACACTGAAGCTTTCTTT
CDR3aa: CASTQKTGMNTEAFF

j_gene: TRBJ2-1
v_gene: TRBV29-1
d_gene: TRBD2
abundance: few
CDR3nt: TGCAGCCCCTTGGGGGGACTAGCGGGAGGGTCCTACAATGAGCAGTTCTTC
CDR3aa: CSPLGGLAGGSYNEQFF

j_gene: TRBJ1-2
v_gene: TRBV11-2
d_gene: .
abundance: few
CDR3nt: TGTGCCAGCTTCGGGGGGGCCCCCTATGGCTACACCTTC
CDR3aa: CASFGGAPYGYTF

j_gene: TRBJ2-7
v_gene: TRBV7-9
d_gene: .
abundance: .
CDR3nt: TGTGCCAGCAGCAACCTCCCTGCCCGCGAGCAGTACTTC
CDR3aa: CASSNLPAREQYF

j_gene: TRBJ2-3
v_gene: TRBV5-5
d_gene: .
abundance: .
CDR3nt: TGTGCCAGCAGCTTGTTGAACAGAGGGGTCGCGCAGTATTTT
CDR3aa: CASSLLNRGVAQYF

j_gene: TRBJ2-2
v_gene: TRBV19
d_gene: .
abundance: few
CDR3nt: TGTGCCAGTAGCGATTTGGCAGAAACCACCGGGGAGCTGTTTTTT
CDR3aa: CASSDLAETTGELFF

j_gene: TRBJ2-1
v_gene: TRBV6-2/TRBV6-3
d_gene: .
abundance: .
CDR3nt: TGTGCCAGCAGTTCCCGGGACCGAAGCTCCTACAATGAGCAGTTCTTC
CDR3aa: CASSSRDRSSYNEQFF

j_gene: TRBJ2-1
v_gene: TRBV11-2
d_gene: .
abundance: few
CDR3nt: TGTGCCAGCAGCTTAGATTTATCTCGATACAATGAGCAGTTCTTC
CDR3aa: CASSLDLSRYNEQFF

j_gene: TRBJ2-1
v_gene: TRBV7-3
d_gene: .
abundance: .
CDR3nt: TGTGCCAGCAGCTTCGGCTTACCCCATGAGCAGTTCTTC
CDR3aa: CASSFGLPHEQFF

j_gene: TRBJ1-2
v_gene: TRBV12-3/TRBV12-4
d_gene: .
abundance: .
CDR3nt: TGTGCCAGCAGTAAGACGGGCGCTAACTATGGCTACACCTTC
CDR3aa: CASSKTGANYGYTF

j_gene: TRBJ2-1
v_gene: TRBV18
d_gene: TRBD2
abundance: many
CDR3nt: TGTGCCAGCTCACCCCGGGAGGCCCCCCCCACGGATGAGCAGTTCTTC
CDR3aa: CASSPREAPPTDEQFF

j_gene: TRBJ2-3
v_gene: TRBV9
d_gene: .
abundance: many
CDR3nt: TGTGCCAGCAGCGTAGGTCTGGATAGCACAGATACGCAGTATTTT
CDR3aa: CASSVGLDSTDTQYF

j_gene: TRBJ2-2
v_gene: TRBV9
d_gene: TRBD1
abundance: few
CDR3nt: TGTGCCAGCAGCAGGACAGGGGTGGCCGGGGAGCTGTTTTTT
CDR3aa: CASSRTGVAGELFF

j_gene: TRBJ1-1
v_gene: TRBV6-5
d_gene: .
abundance: many
CDR3nt: TGTGCCAGCGTTGGAGGTCCTGAAGCTTTCTTT
CDR3aa: CASVGGPEAFF

j_gene: TRBJ2-3
v_gene: TRBV3-1
d_gene: .
abundance: few
CDR3nt: TGTGCCAGCAGCCAAGCTCTAGCGCAAGATACGCAGTATTTT
CDR3aa: CASSQALAQDTQYF

j_gene: TRBJ1-4
v_gene: TRBV6-5
d_gene: .
abundance: few
CDR3nt: TGTGCCAGCAGTTTGGACGGCGACAATGAAAAACTGTTTTTT
CDR3aa: CASSLDGDNEKLFF

j_gene: TRBJ2-1
v_gene: TRBV7-2
d_gene: .
abundance: .
CDR3nt: TGTGCCAGCAGGTCAGGTCCTCTTGGGTTCTTC
CDR3aa: CASRSGPLGFF

j_gene: TRBJ1-5
v_gene: TRBV11-2
d_gene: .
abundance: few
CDR3nt: TGTGCCAGCAGCTTAGCTGGTAGCAATCAGCCCCAGCATTTT
CDR3aa: CASSLAGSNQPQHF

j_gene: TRBJ2-3
v_gene: TRBV15
d_gene: TRBD2
abundance: many
CDR3nt: TGTGCCACCAGCAGAGCGACTAGCGGTCGCCTTGATACGCAGTATTTT
CDR3aa: CATSRATSGRLDTQYF

j_gene: TRBJ2-1
v_gene: TRBV2
d_gene: .
abundance: many
CDR3nt: TGTGCCAGCACGGACGTGGACTCCCGGGAGCAGTTCTTC
CDR3aa: CASTDVDSREQFF

j_gene: TRBJ2-7
v_gene: TRBV20-1
d_gene: .
abundance: many
CDR3nt: TGCAGTGCTAGAGACGGGGAGCAGTACTTC
CDR3aa: CSARDGEQYF

j_gene: TRBJ2-1
v_gene: TRBV12-3/TRBV12-4
d_gene: TRBD2
abundance: many
CDR3nt: TGTGCCAGCAGTACTAGCGGGGACAATGAGCAGTTCTTC
CDR3aa: CASSTSGDNEQFF

j_gene: TRBJ2-2
v_gene: TRBV5-6
d_gene: .
abundance: many
CDR3nt: TGTGCCAGCAGCCCGGGGACCGGGGAGCTGTTTTTT
CDR3aa: CASSPGTGELFF

j_gene: TRBJ1-1
v_gene: TRBV3-1
d_gene: .
abundance: few
CDR3nt: TGTGCCAGCAGACCAGTCGGGCGGATGAACACTGAAGCTTTCTTT
CDR3aa: CASRPVGRMNTEAFF